These 5 T cell receptor beta chains originate from one sample sequenced in a study of T cells in Graves' hyperthyroidism and ophthalmopathy. Amplified TCR beta CDR3 regions derived from RNA transcripts. Primed by the HTBI set, a first-round RT-PCR was run on the TCR CDR3. TCRdb passed the multiplex PCR reads through MiXCR, listing each CDR3 protein once. The sample lists under 800,000 distinct CDR3 sequences, around 13% seen once, with approximately 10% in the top ten. Material for sequencing was blood. These receptors were obtained from a woman aged 18-29 years with Graves' hyperthyroidism.

The chain joins TRBV29-1 to TRBJ2-7; D not certain. The CDR3 totals 13 residues. Trimming took off 4 bases at V and 5 bases at J, with 15 bases between the two ends. CDR1 and CDR2 from the germline V gene are SQVTM and ANQGSEA. DNA for the CDR3: TGCAGCGTTGTGGTGGGAAACTCTCACGAGCAGTACTTC. Amino acid sequence: CSVVVGNSHEQYF.

This clonotype was seen a handful of times. The V and J genes are TRBV7-8 and TRBJ2-7; D not resolved. The germline gives CDR1 SGHVS, CDR2 FQNEAQ. Trimming removed 1 base from V and 0 bases from J, with 10 bases in between. CDR3 length: 15 residues. The CDR3 reads CASSLERVSSYEQYF. DNA for the CDR3: TGTGCCAGCAGCTTAGAACGGGTGAGCTCCTACGAGCAGTACTTC.

This chain joins TRBV7-3 and TRBJ2-3, with 10 bases lining up with TRBD2. This CDR3 region has 17 residues. J was trimmed by 0 bases and V by 5 bases; bases with no gene match: 8. Germline V gene sequence: CDR1 SGHTA, CDR2 FQGTGA. The CDR3 loop reads CASSQGLAPLSTDTQYF. The CDR3 DNA follows: TGTGCCAGCAGCCAGGGACTAGCGCCACTTAGCACAGATACGCAGTATTTT.

This clonotype has more than one count but fewer than ten. The V and J genes are TRBV14 and TRBJ2-7; D is ambiguous. Trimming removed 1 base at V and 7 bases at J, with 11 bases between. The CDR3 extends over 13 amino acids. Germline CDR1 and CDR2: SGHDN and FVKESK. CDR3 in amino acids: CASSQVGLLEQYF. CDR3 bases: TGTGCCAGCAGCCAAGTTGGCCTCTTGGAGCAGTACTTC.

This clonotype was detected a few times. V and J are TRBV19 and TRBJ2-7; the match to TRBD1 covers 7 bases. The germline V gene has CDR1 LNHDA and CDR2 SQIVND (reference sequence). This CDR3 has 16 amino acids. The V and J ends lost 2 bases and 7 bases, in that order; junction bases with no gene match: 14. CDR3 loop: CASSIRSTGQAREQYF. Written as DNA, the CDR3 is TGTGCCAGTAGTATAAGGTCGACAGGGCAGGCGAGGGAGCAGTACTTC.